Following are 3 T cell receptor beta chains from one sample sequenced in a study of blood T cells in healthy people across ages. A second PCR of about 6 to 12 cycles used a sample-barcoded 5' primer and a J-beta primer mix. In TCRdb, the 5' RACE reads were re-called with MiXCR into one record per CDR3 protein. Altogether 800,000 or so distinct CDR3 sequences are present, 25% being singletons, with the ten largest covering 3.7%. This same sample was also taken into another study, of T cells of mothers and their children.

Material: blood. The receptor source for this set is a boy aged 5-17 years in good health.

This clonotype was counted a few times. The junction shows a germline mismatch at one end, possibly a read error. The rearrangement joins TRBV13 to TRBJ2-5; D call uncertain. The CDR3 contains 15 residues. Germline V lookup: CDR1 PRHDT, CDR2 FYEKMQ (reference sequence). The CDR3 nucleotides are TGTGCCAGCAGCTCGAATCAGATGAGCCAAGAGACCCAGTACTTT. It yields the protein CASSSNQMSQETQYF. The whole variable domain, remainder taken from reference TRBV13 and TRBJ2-5, is AAGVIQSPRHLIKEKRETATLKCYPIPRHDTVYWYQQGPGQDPQFLISFYEKMQSDKGSIPDRFSAQQFSDYHSELNMSSLELGDSALYFCASSSNQMSQETQYFGPGTRLLVL.

This clonotype was seen more than once but under ten times. The chain carries TRBV28 and TRBJ1-4; the D gene is possibly TRBD1 (5 bases). Germline CDR1 MDHEN, CDR2 SYDVKM. V lost 6 bases, J lost 7 bases, and 12 bases lay in between. CDR3 length: 13 residues. The CDR3 here is CASRIRGGEKLFF. The CDR3 nucleotides read TGTGCCAGCAGGATAAGGGGAGGTGAAAAACTGTTTTTT.

The chain carries TRBV20-1 and TRBJ2-1, with D possibly being TRBD1 (6 bases). Trimming removed 3 bases from V and 4 bases from J, with 13 bases in between. The germline V gene encodes CDR1 DFQATT and CDR2 SNEGSKA (reference sequence). This CDR3 spans 14 amino acids. The CDR3 DNA sequence: TGCAGTGCTAGTCGGCAGGGGTTATACAATGAGCAGTTCTTC. It encodes CSASRQGLYNEQFF.